This T cell receptor beta chain was sequenced for a study of blood T cell repertoires in COVID-19. The germline gives CDR1 KGHSH, CDR2 LQKENI. This CDR3 has 15 residues. V was cut by 3 bases and J by 0 bases, with 11 bases left in between. Original data processing: Reference gene primer amplification gave nucleated cell count estimates. The protocol was immunoSEQ multiplex PCR, while the TCRdb copy is restricted to in-frame clones and leaves out a portion. Clonal size and the V and J genes are those of that table, whereas D and trimming came from the DNA. Of about 110,000 clones listed, over 75% are singletons.

The chain employs TRBV18 and TRBJ2-5, with D maybe TRBD2 (5 bases). This clonotype was sampled from a woman in her fifties or sixties with acute or convalescent COVID-19. Sample: peripheral blood. The CDR3 loop is CASSPSRRYQETQYF. The CDR3 coding sequence is TGTGCCAGCTCACCTTCGAGGAGGTACCAAGAGACCCAGTACTTC. Combining the CDR3 with reference TRBV18 and TRBJ2-5 gives the whole variable domain NAGVMQNPRHLVRRRGQEARLRCSPMKGHSHVYWYRQLPEEGLKFMVYLQKENIIDESGMPKERFSAEFPKEGPSILRIQQVVRGDSAAYFCASSPSRRYQETQYFGPGTRLLVL.